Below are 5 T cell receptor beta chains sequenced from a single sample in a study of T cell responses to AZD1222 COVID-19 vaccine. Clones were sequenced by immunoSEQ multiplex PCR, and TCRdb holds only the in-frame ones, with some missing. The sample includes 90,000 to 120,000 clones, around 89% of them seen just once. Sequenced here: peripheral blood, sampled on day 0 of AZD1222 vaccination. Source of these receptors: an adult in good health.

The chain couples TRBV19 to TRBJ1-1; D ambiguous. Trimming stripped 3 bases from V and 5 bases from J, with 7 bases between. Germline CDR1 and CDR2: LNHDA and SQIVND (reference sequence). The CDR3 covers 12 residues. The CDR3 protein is CASSMLGTEAFF. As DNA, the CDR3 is TGTGCCAGTAGTATGCTAGGGACTGAAGCTTTCTTT.

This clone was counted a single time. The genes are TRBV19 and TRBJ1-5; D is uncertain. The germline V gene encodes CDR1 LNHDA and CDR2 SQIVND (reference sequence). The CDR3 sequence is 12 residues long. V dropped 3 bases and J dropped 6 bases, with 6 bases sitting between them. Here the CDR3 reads CASSISGQPQHF. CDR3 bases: TGTGCCAGTAGTATTTCTGGTCAGCCCCAGCATTTT. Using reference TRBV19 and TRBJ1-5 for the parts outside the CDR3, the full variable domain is DGGITQSPKYLFRKEGQNVTLSCEQNLNHDAMYWYRQDPGQGLRLIYYSQIVNDFQKGDIAEGYSVSREKKESFPLTVTSAQKNPTAFYLCASSISGQPQHFGDGTRLSIL.

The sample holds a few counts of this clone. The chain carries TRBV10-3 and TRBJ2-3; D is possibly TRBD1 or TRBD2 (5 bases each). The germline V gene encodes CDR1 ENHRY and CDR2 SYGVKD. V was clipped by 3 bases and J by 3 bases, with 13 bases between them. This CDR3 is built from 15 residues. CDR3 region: CAISDRDGDTDTQYF. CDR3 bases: TGTGCCATCAGTGATCGGGACGGAGATACAGATACGCAGTATTTT.

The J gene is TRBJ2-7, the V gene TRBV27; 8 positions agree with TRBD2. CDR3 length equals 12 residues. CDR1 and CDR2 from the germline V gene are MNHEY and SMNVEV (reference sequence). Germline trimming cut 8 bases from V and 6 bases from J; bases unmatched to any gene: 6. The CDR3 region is CASGTRDAEQYF. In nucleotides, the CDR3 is TGTGCCAGCGGGACTAGGGACGCCGAGCAGTACTTC.

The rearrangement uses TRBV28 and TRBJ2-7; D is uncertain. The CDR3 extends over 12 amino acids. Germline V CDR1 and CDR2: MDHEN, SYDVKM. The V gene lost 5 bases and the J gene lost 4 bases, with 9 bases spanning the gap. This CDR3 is CASSPGRYEQYF. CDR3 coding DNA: TGTGCCAGCAGTCCAGGACGTTACGAGCAGTACTTC.